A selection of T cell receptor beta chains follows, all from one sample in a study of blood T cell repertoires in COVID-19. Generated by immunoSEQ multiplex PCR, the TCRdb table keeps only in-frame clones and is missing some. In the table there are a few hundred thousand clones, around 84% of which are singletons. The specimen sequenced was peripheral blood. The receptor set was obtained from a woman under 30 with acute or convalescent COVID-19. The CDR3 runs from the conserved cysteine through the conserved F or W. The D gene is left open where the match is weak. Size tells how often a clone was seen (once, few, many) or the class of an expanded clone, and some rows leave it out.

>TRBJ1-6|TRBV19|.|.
CASSGGGPLHF
TGTGCCAGTAGCGGGGGGGGACCCCTCCACTTT
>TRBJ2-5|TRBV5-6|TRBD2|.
CASSGRTSGIIETQYF
TGTGCCAGCAGCGGACGCACTAGCGGGATTATAGAGACCCAGTACTTC
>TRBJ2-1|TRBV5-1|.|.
CASSGNRDEQFF
TGCGCCAGCAGCGGGAACAGGGATGAGCAGTTCTTC
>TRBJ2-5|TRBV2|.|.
CASSVARVETQYF
TGTGCCAGCAGTGTCGCCAGGGTGGAGACCCAGTACTTC
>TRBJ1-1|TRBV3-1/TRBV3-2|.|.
CASSQRGTEAFF
TGTGCCAGCAGCCAACGGGGCACTGAAGCTTTCTTT
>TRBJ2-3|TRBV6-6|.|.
CASRDGETDTQYF
TGTGCCAGCCGGGATGGCGAGACAGATACGCAGTATTTT
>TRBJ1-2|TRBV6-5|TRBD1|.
CASIENRGQGGYTF
TGTGCCAGCATCGAAAACAGGGGGCAGGGTGGCTACACCTTC
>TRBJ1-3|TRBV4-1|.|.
CASSQAWGAGNTIYF
TGCGCCAGCAGCCAAGCCTGGGGAGCTGGAAACACCATATATTTT
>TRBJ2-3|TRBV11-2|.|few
CASSLRTDTQYF
TGTGCCAGCAGTCTACGCACAGATACGCAGTATTTT
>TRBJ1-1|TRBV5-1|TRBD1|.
CASSGQDDTEAFF
TGCGCCAGCAGCGGACAGGATGACACTGAAGCTTTCTTT
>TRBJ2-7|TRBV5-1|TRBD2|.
CASSLGLAGGPGLYEQYF
TGCGCCAGCAGCTTGGGACTAGCGGGAGGGCCAGGGCTTTACGAGCAGTACTTC
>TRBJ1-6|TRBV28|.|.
CASSPGPTYNSPLHF
TGTGCCAGCAGTCCAGGGCCCACCTATAATTCACCCCTCCACTTT
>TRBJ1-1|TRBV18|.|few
CASSPQTASNTEAFF
TGTGCCAGCTCACCCCAGACAGCATCCAACACTGAAGCTTTCTTT
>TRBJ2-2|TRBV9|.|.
CASSGSRFSSTGELFF
TGTGCCAGCAGCGGATCCAGGTTTTCGAGCACCGGGGAGCTGTTTTTT
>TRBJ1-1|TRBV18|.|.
CASSPPSTRNTEAFF
TGTGCCAGCTCACCACCGAGTACTCGGAACACTGAAGCTTTCTTT
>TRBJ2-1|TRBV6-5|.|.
CATLRTDNEQFF
TGTGCCACACTCCGGACAGACAATGAGCAGTTCTTC
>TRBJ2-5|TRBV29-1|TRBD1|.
CSVTGGIGETQYF
TGCAGCGTCACAGGGGGAATCGGAGAGACCCAGTACTTC